This TCR beta chain was profiled in a study of blood T cells in healthy people across ages. Study-wide findings and caveats: What prevented conclusive comparison of naive and antigen-experienced cells was that PBMCs were unsorted. Unknown CMV status may confound age-related changes in expanded clones.

To note about this clonotype: What it binds is not known.

CDR3 length: 15 amino acids. The ends lost 1 base at V and 9 bases at J; junction bases unmatched: 9. CDR1 is DFQATT and CDR2 is SNEGSKA in the germline V gene (reference sequence). With a J-beta primer mix and a sample-barcoded 5' primer, a second PCR ran roughly 6 to 11 cycles. All cDNA molecules were each tagged by a template-switch adaptor with 12 random nucleotides. TCRdb re-called the 5' RACE reads through MiXCR, storing one row per CDR3 protein. The repertoire holds around 850,000 distinct CDR3 sequences, with around 36% as singletons. The sample was blood. The chain uses TRBV20-1 and TRBJ1-6; 7 bases line up with TRBD1. The receptor comes from a man aged 18 to 35 in good health. The CDR3 loop reads CSARGAGRTGSPLHF. CDR3 nucleotides: TGCAGTGCTAGAGGGGCCGGTCGGACAGGTTCACCCCTCCACTTT.